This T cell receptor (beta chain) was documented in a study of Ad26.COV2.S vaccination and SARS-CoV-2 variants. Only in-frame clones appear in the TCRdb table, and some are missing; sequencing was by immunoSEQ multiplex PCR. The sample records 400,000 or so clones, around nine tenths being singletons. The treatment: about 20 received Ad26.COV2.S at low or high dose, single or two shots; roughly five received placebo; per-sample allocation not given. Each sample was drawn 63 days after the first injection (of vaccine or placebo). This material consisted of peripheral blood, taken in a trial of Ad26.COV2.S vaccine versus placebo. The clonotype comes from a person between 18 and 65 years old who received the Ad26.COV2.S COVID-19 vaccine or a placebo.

CDR3: CASSRNSRTERTEEFF. DNA for the CDR3: TGTGCCAGCAGCCGGAACTCGAGGACTGAGCGCACCGAGGAGTTCTTC. The chain carries TRBV7-2 and TRBJ2-1; TRBD2 is a possible D gene (5 bases). This CDR3 spans 16 amino acids. With 5 bases removed from V and 14 bases from J, the gap between germline ends came to 28 bases. Germline V CDR1 and CDR2: SGHTA, FQGNSA.